These T cell receptor beta chains were read from a single sample in a study of blood T cell repertoires in COVID-19. Generated by immunoSEQ multiplex PCR, the TCRdb table keeps only in-frame clones and is missing some. Of 130,000 or so clones in the sample, around 83% were seen once. The sequenced sample was PBMCs or T cells enriched from blood (not recorded which). The source of these receptors is a man aged 25 to 40 who had recovered from COVID-19. CDR3s include the opening cysteine and the closing phenylalanine or tryptophan. The D gene is left open where the match is weak. Clone size is shown for a subset of rows, as once, few, many or a class of expanded clone.

D gene	V gene	J gene	clone size	CDR3 DNA	CDR3 protein
.	TRBV2	TRBJ2-1	once	TGTGCCAGCAGTGAAGCGCTTCCTAGCGACAATGAGCAGTTCTTC	CASSEALPSDNEQFF
TRBD1	TRBV11-2	TRBJ1-1	.	TGTGCCAGCAGCTTAGCCGGGACAGAGAACACTGAAGCTTTCTTT	CASSLAGTENTEAFF
TRBD2	TRBV6-1	TRBJ2-3	once	TGTGCCAGCAGTGTTAGCGGGTTCCCAGATACGCAGTATTTT	CASSVSGFPDTQYF
.	TRBV7-9	TRBJ2-1	once	TGTGCCAGCAGCGAGACTGTCCGCTCCTACAATGAGCAGTTCTTC	CASSETVRSYNEQFF
.	TRBV1	TRBJ2-5	once	TGCACCAGCAGCCAAGAACGAACTAGCGGGAACGTGCGGGGAGAGACCCAGTACTTC	CTSSQERTSGNVRGETQYF
.	TRBV7-9	TRBJ2-7	once	TGTGCCAGCAGCACGACAGACTACGAGCAGTACTTC	CASSTTDYEQYF
.	TRBV20-1	TRBJ1-2	.	TGCAGTGCTGCCACACCCTATGGCTACACCTTC	CSAATPYGYTF
.	TRBV5-1	TRBJ2-7	.	TGCGCCAGCAGCACCACAGGGCTACTAGCGTCCAGACCCTACGAGCAGTACTTC	CASSTTGLLASRPYEQYF
.	TRBV2	TRBJ1-3	.	TGTGCCAGCAGTGATTTGGCTGGTAGGGGCCGCTCTGGAAACACCATATATTTT	CASSDLAGRGRSGNTIYF
TRBD1	TRBV9	TRBJ1-1	.	TGTGCCAGCAGCGTAGATGGGACAGCCTCCATGAACACTGAAGCTTTCTTT	CASSVDGTASMNTEAFF
.	TRBV5-4	TRBJ2-5	.	TGTGCCAGCAGCTTGACCGGGGGGCGAGAGACCCAGTACTTC	CASSLTGGRETQYF
.	TRBV27	TRBJ1-5	.	TGTGCCAGCAGTTTTCGGGATAGCAATCAGCCCCAGCATTTT	CASSFRDSNQPQHF
TRBD1	TRBV6-5	TRBJ1-2	.	TGTGCCAGCAGTTCACCGACAGGGTTTAATGGCTACACCTTC	CASSSPTGFNGYTF
TRBD1	TRBV6-1	TRBJ1-6	few	TGTGCCAGCACTGACCGACCGGGACAGGGCAACGGCCCAGGCACCCTCCACTTT	CASTDRPGQGNGPGTLHF
.	TRBV9	TRBJ2-3	.	TGTGCCAGCAGCGTAACAGGGGGAGGGCCAAGAGATACGCAGTATTTT	CASSVTGGGPRDTQYF
.	TRBV24-1	TRBJ2-2	few	TGTGCCACCAGCCCGCGGTCGAACACCGGGGAGCTGTTTTTT	CATSPRSNTGELFF
.	TRBV27	TRBJ1-2	.	TGTGCCAGCAGTCTATCTGGGGCCGGCTATGGCTACACCTTC	CASSLSGAGYGYTF
.	TRBV13	TRBJ2-1	.	TGTGCCAGCAGCTTGGCAGACTCCTACAATGAGCAGTTCTTC	CASSLADSYNEQFF
TRBD1	TRBV4-1	TRBJ1-2	.	TGCGCCAGCAGCCAGCCCCGGGACAGGGTGGGCTATGGCTACACCTTC	CASSQPRDRVGYGYTF
.	TRBV5-1	TRBJ1-1	.	TGCGCCAGCAGCCCTAGCCCCCTTGAGAACACTGAAGCTTTCTTT	CASSPSPLENTEAFF
.	TRBV7-9	TRBJ1-2	few	TGTGCCAGCACCCCCCGAGGGAGGGATTCCTATGGCTACACCTTC	CASTPRGRDSYGYTF
TRBD2	TRBV7-9	TRBJ2-5	once	TGTGCCAGCAGCTTCTCCGGGACTAACCAAGAGACCCAGTACTTC	CASSFSGTNQETQYF
TRBD1	TRBV3-1/TRBV3-2	TRBJ2-3	.	TGTGCCAGCAGCCGAAGACAGGGGCTGGGCACAGATACGCAGTATTTT	CASSRRQGLGTDTQYF
.	TRBV7-9	TRBJ1-1	.	TGTGCCAGCAGCTTAACGGGGACTGAAGCTTTCTTT	CASSLTGTEAFF
TRBD1	TRBV18	TRBJ2-3	.	TGTGCCAGCTCAGGAGACGACAGGGCAGATACGCAGTATTTT	CASSGDDRADTQYF
.	TRBV7-2	TRBJ1-4	.	TGTGCCAGCAGCTTAGTTTCAGGGACACTCGAAAAACTGTTTTTT	CASSLVSGTLEKLFF
.	TRBV5-4	TRBJ2-5	.	TGTGCCAGCAGCCCAGGCGTTGGGCAGCCCCAAGAGACCCAGTACTTC	CASSPGVGQPQETQYF
TRBD2	TRBV9	TRBJ2-1	.	TGTGCCAGCAGCGTAGGGCCCGGACTAGCGGGAAATAATGAGCAGTTCTTC	CASSVGPGLAGNNEQFF
TRBD1	TRBV19	TRBJ1-5	.	TGTGCCAGTAGTCGTGGGACAGGGCAGACGGTATTCAATCAGCCCCAGCATTTT	CASSRGTGQTVFNQPQHF
TRBD2	TRBV5-4	TRBJ2-5	.	TGTGCCAGCAGCTTGGCCCTGGGGGAGGGAGAGACCCAGTACTTC	CASSLALGEGETQYF
.	TRBV5-1	TRBJ2-1	.	TGCGCCAGCAGCTTGATAGAATTAAATGAGCAGTTCTTC	CASSLIELNEQFF
.	TRBV6-6	TRBJ2-5	.	TGTGCCAGCAGTTACTGGGGGAGTGGAGGGTCCCAGTACTTC	CASSYWGSGGSQYF
TRBD1	TRBV9	TRBJ2-1	.	TGTGCCAGCAGCGATCGGACAGGGGGTACCTACAATGAGCAGTTCTTC	CASSDRTGGTYNEQFF
.	TRBV4-2	TRBJ1-3	.	TGTGCCAGCAGCCAAGATCCGGAGCTATTTTCTGGAAACACCATATATTTT	CASSQDPELFSGNTIYF
.	TRBV27	TRBJ1-1	.	TGTGCCAGCAGTATACTCCCTGAAACTGAAGCTTTCTTT	CASSILPETEAFF
.	TRBV30	TRBJ2-3	.	TGTGCCTGGAGTGGGCGGGATCCCGATACGCAGTATTTT	CAWSGRDPDTQYF
TRBD2	TRBV11-2	TRBJ2-2	.	TGTGCCAGCAGCTTACGGGCGGGGGGGTACACCGGGGAGCTGTTTTTT	CASSLRAGGYTGELFF
.	TRBV2	TRBJ1-2	.	TGTGCCAGCAGGGAGGACCTTAACTATGGCTACACCTTC	CASREDLNYGYTF
TRBD2	TRBV5-1	TRBJ2-3	.	TGCGCCAGCAGCTATGGGACTAGCGGCCTCTCGAAGGATACGCAGTATTTT	CASSYGTSGLSKDTQYF
TRBD1	TRBV28	TRBJ2-4	.	TGTGCCAGCAGTTCCGGGACAGGGGGCAGTCAGTCCAAAAACATTCAGTACTTC	CASSSGTGGSQSKNIQYF
.	TRBV10-1	TRBJ2-2	.	TGCGCCAGCAGTGAGAGGATCGGGGCCGGGGAGCTGTTTTTT	CASSERIGAGELFF
TRBD1	TRBV4-1	TRBJ1-2	many	TGCGCCAGCAGCGTCCAGGCACAGGGGCTCTTCTATGGCTACACCTTC	CASSVQAQGLFYGYTF
TRBD2	TRBV3-1/TRBV3-2	TRBJ2-5	.	TGTGCCAGCAGCCAAATGGGGGTAGCGGGAGGATCGGAGACCCAGTACTTC	CASSQMGVAGGSETQYF
TRBD1	TRBV27	TRBJ2-7	.	TGTGCCAGCAGCCGGGACAGGGTGTCCCACGAGCAGTACTTC	CASSRDRVSHEQYF
.	TRBV4-1	TRBJ1-1	.	TGCGCCAGCAGCCAAGGTCAGAAGAACACTGAAGCTTTCTTT	CASSQGQKNTEAFF
.	TRBV6-5	TRBJ1-2	.	TGTGCCAGCAGTTACTACGGGAGCTATGGCTACACCTTC	CASSYYGSYGYTF
.	TRBV5-4	TRBJ1-2	.	TGTGCCAGCAGCTCGACGGGAAACTATGGCTACACCTTC	CASSSTGNYGYTF